A single sample gave rise to the 2 T cell receptor beta chains below, sequenced in a study of OX40 agonist ivuxolimab in advanced cancers. The repertoire was sequenced with immunoSEQ multiplex PCR; TCRdb's copy has only in-frame clones and lacks some. The sample holds tens of thousands of clones, roughly 94% seen once. Sample: CD4+ or CD8+ T cells sorted from blood, taken in a trial of the OX40 agonist ivuxolimab. The receptors were sampled from an adult with an advanced solid tumor such as melanoma, head and neck, liver or kidney cancer.

V is TRBV10-3 and J is TRBJ2-3; tentative D call: TRBD2 (5 bases). The V and J ends lost 0 bases and 2 bases respectively, with 12 bases between them. The CDR3 totals 16 residues. Germline V gene data show CDR1 as ENHRY and CDR2 as SYGVKD. CDR3 DNA: TGTGCCATCAGTGAGTCGAGGGCCGGAGCCACAGATACGCAGTATTTT. It yields the protein CAISESRAGATDTQYF.

V and J are TRBV10-3 and TRBJ2-7; D may be TRBD1 (6 bases). V was shortened by 7 bases and J by 0 bases, with 10 bases between the two germline ends. Germline assignment: CDR1 ENHRY and CDR2 SYGVKD. This CDR3 contains 13 residues. Here the CDR3 DNA reads TGTGCCATCATGAGACAGGACTCCTACGAGCAGTACTTC. This sequence encodes CAIMRQDSYEQYF.